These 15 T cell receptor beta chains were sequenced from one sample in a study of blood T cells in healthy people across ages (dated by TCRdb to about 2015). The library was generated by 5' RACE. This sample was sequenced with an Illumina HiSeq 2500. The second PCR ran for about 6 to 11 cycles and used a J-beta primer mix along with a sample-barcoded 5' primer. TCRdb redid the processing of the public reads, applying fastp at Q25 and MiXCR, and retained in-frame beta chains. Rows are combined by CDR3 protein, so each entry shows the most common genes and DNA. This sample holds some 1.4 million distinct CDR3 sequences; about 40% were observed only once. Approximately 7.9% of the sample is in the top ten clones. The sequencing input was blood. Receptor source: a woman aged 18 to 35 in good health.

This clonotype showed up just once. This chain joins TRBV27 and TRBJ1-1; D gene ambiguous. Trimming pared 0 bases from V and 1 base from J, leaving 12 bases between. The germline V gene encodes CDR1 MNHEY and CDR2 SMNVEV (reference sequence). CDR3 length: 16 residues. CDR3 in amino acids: CASSLSPAGPNTEAFF. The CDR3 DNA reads TGTGCCAGCAGTTTATCCCCGGCAGGACCGAACACTGAAGCTTTCTTT.

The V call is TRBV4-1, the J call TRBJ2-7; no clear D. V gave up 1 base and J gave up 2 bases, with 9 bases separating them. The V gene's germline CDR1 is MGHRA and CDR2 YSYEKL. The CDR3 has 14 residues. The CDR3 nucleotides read TGCGCCAGCAGCCAAGCAGCGAGTACCTACGAGCAGTACTTC. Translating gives CASSQAASTYEQYF.

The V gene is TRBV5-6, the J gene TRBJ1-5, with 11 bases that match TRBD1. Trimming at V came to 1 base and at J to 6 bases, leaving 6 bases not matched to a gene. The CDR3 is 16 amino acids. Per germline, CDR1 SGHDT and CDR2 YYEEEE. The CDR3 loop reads CASSLSDRGHVQPQHF. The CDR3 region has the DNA TGTGCCAGCAGCTTGTCGGACAGGGGGCATGTTCAGCCCCAGCATTTT.

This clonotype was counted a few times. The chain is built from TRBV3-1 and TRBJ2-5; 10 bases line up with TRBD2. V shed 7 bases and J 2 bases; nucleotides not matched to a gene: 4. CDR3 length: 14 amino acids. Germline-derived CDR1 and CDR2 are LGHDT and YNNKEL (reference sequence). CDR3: CASMFSGRQETQYF. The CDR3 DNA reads TGTGCCAGCATGTTTAGCGGGAGGCAAGAGACCCAGTACTTC.

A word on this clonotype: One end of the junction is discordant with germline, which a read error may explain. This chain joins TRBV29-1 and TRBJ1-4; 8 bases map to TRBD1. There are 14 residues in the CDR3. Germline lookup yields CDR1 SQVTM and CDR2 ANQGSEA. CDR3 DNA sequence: TGCAGCGTTTCCGCCGGGACAGGATATGAAGAACTGTTTTTT. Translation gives CSVSAGTGYEELFF.

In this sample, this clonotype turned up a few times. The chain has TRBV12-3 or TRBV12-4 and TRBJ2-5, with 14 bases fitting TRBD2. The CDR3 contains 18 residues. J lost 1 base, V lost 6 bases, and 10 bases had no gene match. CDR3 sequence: CASSRPGLAGDSQETQYF. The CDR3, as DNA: TGTGCCAGCAGCCGACCGGGACTAGCGGGGGATAGCCAAGAGACCCAGTACTTC.

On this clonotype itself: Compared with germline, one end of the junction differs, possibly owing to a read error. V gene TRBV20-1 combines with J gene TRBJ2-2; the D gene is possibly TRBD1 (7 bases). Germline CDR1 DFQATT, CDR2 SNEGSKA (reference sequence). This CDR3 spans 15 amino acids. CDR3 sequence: CSARAAGQLTWELFF. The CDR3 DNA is TGCAGTGCTAGAGCTGCGGGACAGCTCACCTGGGAGCTGTTTTTT.

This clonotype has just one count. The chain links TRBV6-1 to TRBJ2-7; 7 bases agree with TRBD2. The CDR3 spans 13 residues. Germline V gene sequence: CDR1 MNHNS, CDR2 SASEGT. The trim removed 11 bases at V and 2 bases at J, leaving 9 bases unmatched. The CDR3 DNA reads TGTGCCGGAGGTCGGGAGGTCCCCTACGAGCAGTACTTC. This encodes CAGGREVPYEQYF.

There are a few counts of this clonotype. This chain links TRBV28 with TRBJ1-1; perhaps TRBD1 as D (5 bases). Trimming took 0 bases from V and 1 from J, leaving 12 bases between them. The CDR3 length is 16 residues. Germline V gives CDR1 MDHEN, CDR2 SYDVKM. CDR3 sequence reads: CASSLWDNEPNTEAFF. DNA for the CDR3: TGTGCCAGCAGTTTATGGGACAACGAACCGAACACTGAAGCTTTCTTT.

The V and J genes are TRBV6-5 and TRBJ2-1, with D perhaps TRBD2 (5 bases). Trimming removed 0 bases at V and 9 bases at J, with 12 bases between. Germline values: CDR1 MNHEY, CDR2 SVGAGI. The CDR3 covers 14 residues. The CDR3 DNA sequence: TGTGCCAGCAGTTACTCGATAGCGAGTAGTGAGCAGTTCTTC. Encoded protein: CASSYSIASSEQFF.

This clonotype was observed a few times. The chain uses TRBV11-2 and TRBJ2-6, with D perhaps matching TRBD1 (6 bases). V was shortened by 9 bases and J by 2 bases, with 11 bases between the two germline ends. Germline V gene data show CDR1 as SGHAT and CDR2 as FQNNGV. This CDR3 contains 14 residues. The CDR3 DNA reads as TGTGCCAGTAATCAGGGGCCTGGGGCCAACGTCCTGACTTTC. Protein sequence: CASNQGPGANVLTF.

In DNA, the CDR3 is TGTGCCAGCAGTCGGATCGACAGGGATAATTCACCCCTCCACTTT. It translates to CASSRIDRDNSPLHF. The chain joins TRBV28 to TRBJ1-6, with 7 bases identical to TRBD1. Germline-derived CDR1 and CDR2 are MDHEN and SYDVKM. V dropped 5 bases and J dropped 5; count of bases not matched to a gene: 6. This CDR3 spans 15 amino acids.

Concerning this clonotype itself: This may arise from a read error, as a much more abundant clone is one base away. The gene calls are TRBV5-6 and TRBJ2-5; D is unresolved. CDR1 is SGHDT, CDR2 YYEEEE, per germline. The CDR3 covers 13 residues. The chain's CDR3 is CASSFYDQEIQYF. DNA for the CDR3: TGTGCCAGCAGCTTTTACGACCAAGAGATCCAGTACTTC.

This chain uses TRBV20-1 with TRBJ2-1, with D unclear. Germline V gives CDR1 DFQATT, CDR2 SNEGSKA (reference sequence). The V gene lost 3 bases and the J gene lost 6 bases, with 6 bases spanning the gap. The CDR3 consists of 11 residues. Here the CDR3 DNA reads TGCAGTGCTAGTCTGCTCAATGAGCAGTTCTTC. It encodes CSASLLNEQFF.

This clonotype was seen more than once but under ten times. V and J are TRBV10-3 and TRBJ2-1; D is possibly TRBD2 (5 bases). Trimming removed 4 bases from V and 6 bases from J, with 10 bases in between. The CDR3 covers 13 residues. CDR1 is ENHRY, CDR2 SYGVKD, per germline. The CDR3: CAISGSGANEQFF. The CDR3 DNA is TGTGCCATCAGTGGGAGCGGAGCCAATGAGCAGTTCTTC.